Listed below are T cell receptor beta chains from one sample, sequenced in a study of blood T cell repertoires in COVID-19. Using immunoSEQ multiplex PCR, the repertoire was profiled, and TCRdb retains in-frame clones only, with some absent. The table shows approximately 280,000 clones, with more than 80% occurring only once. Sequences were obtained from peripheral blood. These receptors were taken from a woman aged 25 to 39 with COVID-19, enrolled during active disease. Both conserved end residues are part of each CDR3. Each record gives: V gene, J gene, CDR3 length, D gene, clone size, CDR3 DNA, CDR3 protein. A D gene is named only where the DNA matches it firmly. A row's size may be missing; if present it is once, few, many or a size class.

TRBV6-5	TRBJ2-7	13	TRBD1	once	TGTGCCAGCGGACGGGACAGAGTCTACGAGCAGTACTTC	CASGRDRVYEQYF
TRBV6-5	TRBJ2-2	16	TRBD2	NA	TGTGCCAGCAGTTACAGGTCTAGCGGGAACCCCGGGGAGCTGTTTTTT	CASSYRSSGNPGELFF
TRBV24-1	TRBJ2-2	14	NA	NA	TGTGCCGCCGGGCGGGACCATCTCACCGGGGAGCTGTTTTTT	CAAGRDHLTGELFF
TRBV6-5	TRBJ2-7	12	NA	NA	TGTGCCAGCAGACAGGGTAGCTTCGAGCAGTACTTC	CASRQGSFEQYF
TRBV9	TRBJ2-7	18	TRBD1	NA	TGTGCCAGCAGCCCCCGGACAGGGGTTGGTAGCGGACCCTACGAGCAGTACTTC	CASSPRTGVGSGPYEQYF
TRBV4-1	TRBJ2-1	18	TRBD2	once	TGCGCCAGCAGCCCTCGGACTAGCGGGAGGCCCTCCTACAATGAGCAGTTCTTC	CASSPRTSGRPSYNEQFF
TRBV7-9	TRBJ1-1	13	NA	NA	TGTGCCAGCAGCTTTGGGTCAGGCACTGAAGCTTTCTTT	CASSFGSGTEAFF
TRBV5-4	TRBJ2-7	14	NA	NA	TGTGCCAGCAGCTTGGGTGGCTTCTCCTACGAGCAGTACTTC	CASSLGGFSYEQYF
TRBV19	TRBJ1-1	14	NA	NA	TGTGCCACCGAGAGACCCGGGAGTAACACTGAAGCTTTCTTT	CATERPGSNTEAFF
TRBV30	TRBJ2-1	16	TRBD2	NA	TGTGCCTGGGGGAGGTTAGCGGGAGGGTTTTACAATGAGCAGTTCTTC	CAWGRLAGGFYNEQFF
TRBV6-5	TRBJ1-1	13	NA	NA	TGTGCCAGCAGTTACTCGATTCAGGGAGGAGCTTTCTTT	CASSYSIQGGAFF
TRBV19	TRBJ1-2	13	NA	NA	TGTGCCAGTAGTATAGTCGCCGGTCATGGCTACACCTTC	CASSIVAGHGYTF
TRBV28	TRBJ1-4	13	NA	NA	TGTGCCAGCAGTCGGGGGTTACATGAAAAACTGTTTTTT	CASSRGLHEKLFF
TRBV25-1	TRBJ2-3	16	TRBD2	NA	TGTGCCAGCAGCGTAAGGGAGGGTGAGGCGTACGATACGCAGTATTTT	CASSVREGEAYDTQYF
TRBV30	TRBJ1-6	15	TRBD1	NA	TGTGCCTGGAGTGCCGCCGGGACAGGGGATTCACCCCTCCACTTT	CAWSAAGTGDSPLHF
TRBV6-2/TRBV6-3	TRBJ2-3	15	TRBD2	NA	TGTGCCAGCAGTAAGCGGGAGGTGAGGACAGATACGCAGTATTTT	CASSKREVRTDTQYF
TRBV29-1	TRBJ1-2	15	NA	NA	TGCAGCGTTGACAACCCTGGGGGGGCCAGCTATGGCTACACCTTC	CSVDNPGGASYGYTF